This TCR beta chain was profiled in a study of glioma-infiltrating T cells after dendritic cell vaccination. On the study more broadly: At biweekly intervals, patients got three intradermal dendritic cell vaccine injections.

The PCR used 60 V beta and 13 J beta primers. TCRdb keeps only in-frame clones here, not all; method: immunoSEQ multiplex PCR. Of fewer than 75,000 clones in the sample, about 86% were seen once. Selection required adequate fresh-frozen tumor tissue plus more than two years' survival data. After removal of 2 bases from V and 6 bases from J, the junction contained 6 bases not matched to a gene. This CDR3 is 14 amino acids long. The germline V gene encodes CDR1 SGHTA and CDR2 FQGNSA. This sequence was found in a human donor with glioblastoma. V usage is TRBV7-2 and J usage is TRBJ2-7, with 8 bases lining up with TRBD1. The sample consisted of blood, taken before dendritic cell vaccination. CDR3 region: CASSLSGQGREQYF. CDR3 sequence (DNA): TGTGCCAGCAGCTTAAGCGGACAGGGTCGCGAGCAGTACTTC.